The subject of this entry is one TCR beta chain. The junction differs from germline at one of its ends, possibly a read error. The CDR3 consists of 17 residues. CDR1 SSHAT and CDR2 FNYEAQ come from the germline V gene (reference sequence). A single record per CDR3 protein comes from TCRdb applying MiXCR to the PCR reads. Altogether approximately 10,000 distinct CDR3 sequences are present, approximately 52% being singletons, with the ten largest covering around 20%. This sample was taken from a study of tumor-infiltrating lymphocytes in oesophageal squamous cell carcinoma. Input material: esophageal tumor tissue. The sequence was collected from a female donor with esophageal squamous cell carcinoma. The chain uses TRBV7-7 and TRBJ2-1; weak D call: TRBD2 (5 bases). CDR3: CASSNGVLQSSYNEQFF. CDR3 DNA sequence: TGTGCTAGCAGTAACGGGGTCCTGCAGAGCTCCTACAATGAGCAGTTCTTC. The full variable domain, rest sourced from reference TRBV7-7 and TRBJ2-1, is GAGVSQSPRYKVTKRGQDVTLRCDPISSHATLYWYQQALGQGPEFLTYFNYEAQPDKSGLPSDRFSAERPEGSISTLTIQRTEQRDSAMYRCASSNGVLQSSYNEQFFGPGTRLTVL.